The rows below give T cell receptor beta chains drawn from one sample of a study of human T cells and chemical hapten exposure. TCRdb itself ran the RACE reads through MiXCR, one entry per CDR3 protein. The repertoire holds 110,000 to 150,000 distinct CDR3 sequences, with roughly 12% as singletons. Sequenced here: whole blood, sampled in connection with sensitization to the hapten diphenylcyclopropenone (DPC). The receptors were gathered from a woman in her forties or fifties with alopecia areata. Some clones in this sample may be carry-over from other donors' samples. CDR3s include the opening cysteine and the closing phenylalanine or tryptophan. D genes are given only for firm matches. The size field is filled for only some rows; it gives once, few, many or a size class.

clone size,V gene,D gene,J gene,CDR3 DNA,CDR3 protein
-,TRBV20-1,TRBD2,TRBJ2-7,TGCAGTGCTAGAGCCCCGGGGAGCGGGACTGACGAGCAGTACTTC,CSARAPGSGTDEQYF
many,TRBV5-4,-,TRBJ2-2,TGTGCCAGCAGCTTAGAAGGGGCCAATACCGGGGAGCTGTTTTTT,CASSLEGANTGELFF
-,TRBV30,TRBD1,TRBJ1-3,TGTGCCTGGAGAGCAAGGGGACAGGGAAACACCATATATTTT,CAWRARGQGNTIYF
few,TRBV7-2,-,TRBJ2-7,TGTGCCAGCAGCAGGGACTTACGGGAGCAGTACTTC,CASSRDLREQYF
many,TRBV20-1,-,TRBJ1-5,TGCAGTGCTAGTCTAGGGTTGGGTCAGCCCCAGCATTTT,CSASLGLGQPQHF
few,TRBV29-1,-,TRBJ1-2,TGCAGCGTGGCCTTGGACAGTCGGGCTAACTATGGCTACACCTTC,CSVALDSRANYGYTF
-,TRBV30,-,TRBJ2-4,TGTGCCTGGAGTCCGGCAAACATTCAGTACTTC,CAWSPANIQYF
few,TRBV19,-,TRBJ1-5,TGTGCCAGTACCCCCGGGGGGGAGCCCCAGCATTTT,CASTPGGEPQHF
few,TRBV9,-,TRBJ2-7,TGTGCCAGCAGCACGACTACCAGTTTCGTTTCCGAGCAGTACTTC,CASSTTTSFVSEQYF
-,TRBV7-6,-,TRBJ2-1,TGTGCCAGCAGGAGGGCAGGGGACTCGGCTGGAGGGACCGGTAGGGGGGATGAGCAGTTCTTC,CASRRAGDSAGGTGRGDEQFF
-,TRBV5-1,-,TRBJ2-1,TGCGCCAGCAGCTTGGGCCAGATAGACCAAACAACTGAGCAGTTCTTC,CASSLGQIDQTTEQFF
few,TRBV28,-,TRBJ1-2,TGTGCCAGCAGTTTAGATGGTAGAGAAGGGAGGACCTATGGCTACACCTTC,CASSLDGREGRTYGYTF
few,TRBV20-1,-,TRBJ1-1,TGCAGTGCTAGAAAGGAAGGGGTGAACACTGAAGCTTTCTTT,CSARKEGVNTEAFF
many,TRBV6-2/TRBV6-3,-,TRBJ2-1,TGTGCCAGCAGTGAAAACAGGTTAGGTGAGCAGTTCTTC,CASSENRLGEQFF
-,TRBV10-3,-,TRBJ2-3,TGTGCCATGGGGCGGGCAGATACGCAGTATTTT,CAMGRADTQYF